This note documents a single TCR beta chain sequence. This entry belongs to a study of cytomegalovirus exposure and HLA in healthy donors. Amplification used 60 Vbeta primers and 13 Jbeta primers. The method was immunoSEQ multiplex PCR; TCRdb's version includes in-frame clones alone and lacks a portion of them. The data hold over 200,000 clones, with roughly 80% observed a single time. Sequencing was carried out using PBMCs. The origin of this receptor is a male donor in good health and CMV-seronegative.

DNA of the CDR3: TGTGCCAGCAGACTCCCCGGGGGGCGCTACGAGCAGTACTTC. This sequence encodes CASRLPGGRYEQYF. The chain is built from TRBV28 and TRBJ2-7; TRBD2 is a possible D gene (7 bases). CDR1 and CDR2 from the germline V gene are MDHEN and SYDVKM. The CDR3 length is 14 residues. Trimming removed 6 bases at V and 3 bases at J, with 15 bases between.